The clone carrying this T cell receptor (beta chain) appeared many times. Its cognate antigen is unknown. Germline assignment: CDR1 LNHNV and CDR2 YYDKDF (reference sequence). Between the trimmed V and J ends, which lost 3 bases and 2 bases, there was a span of 11 bases. This CDR3 comprises 15 residues. This sample's time point: persistent/refractory GD, antithyroid drugs over 5 years with positive TRAb. The TCR library was made from RNA extracted from PBMCs. The data were taken from a study of regulatory T cells in long-lasting Graves disease. Study-level results: Newly diagnosed Graves' patients had higher TCR diversity than persistent ones.

CDR3-region Arm-PCR and iRepertoire HTBI primers produced the TCR beta libraries. From the multiplex PCR reads, TCRdb called clonotypes with MiXCR, one entry per CDR3 protein. The table shows 400,000 to 500,000 distinct CDR3 sequences, with around 21% occurring only once. Sequenced here: peripheral blood mononuclear cells (PBMCs), sampled when the disease was refractory, from a patient treated with antithyroid drugs. The clonotype originates from a female donor with Graves disease. The rearrangement links TRBV15 to TRBJ1-5; D is unclear. The CDR3 sequence is CATSSGTEGNQPQHF. The CDR3 coding sequence is TGTGCCACCAGCAGTGGAACGGAGGGCAATCAGCCCCAGCATTTT.